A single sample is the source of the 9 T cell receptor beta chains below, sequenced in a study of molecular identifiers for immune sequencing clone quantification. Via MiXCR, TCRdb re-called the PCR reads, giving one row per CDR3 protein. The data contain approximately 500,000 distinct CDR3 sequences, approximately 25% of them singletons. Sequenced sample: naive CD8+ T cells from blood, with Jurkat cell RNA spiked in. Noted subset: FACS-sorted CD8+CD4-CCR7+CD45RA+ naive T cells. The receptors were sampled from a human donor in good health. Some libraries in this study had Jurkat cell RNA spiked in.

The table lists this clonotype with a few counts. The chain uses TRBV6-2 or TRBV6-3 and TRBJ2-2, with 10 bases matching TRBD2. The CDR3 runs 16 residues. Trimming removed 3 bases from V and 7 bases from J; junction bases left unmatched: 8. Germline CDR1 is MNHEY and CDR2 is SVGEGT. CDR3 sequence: CASSYQAGGPFGELFF. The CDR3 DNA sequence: TGTGCCAGCAGTTATCAAGCGGGGGGGCCTTTCGGGGAGCTGTTTTTT.

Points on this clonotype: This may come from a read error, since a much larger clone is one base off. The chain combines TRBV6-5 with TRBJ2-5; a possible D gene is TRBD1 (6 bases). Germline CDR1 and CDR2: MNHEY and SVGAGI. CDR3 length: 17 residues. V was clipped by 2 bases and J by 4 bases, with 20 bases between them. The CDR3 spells CASSYGPGQLGGETQYF. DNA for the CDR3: TGTGCCAGCAGTTACGGTCCGGGACAACTCGGCGGAGAGACCCAGTACTTC.

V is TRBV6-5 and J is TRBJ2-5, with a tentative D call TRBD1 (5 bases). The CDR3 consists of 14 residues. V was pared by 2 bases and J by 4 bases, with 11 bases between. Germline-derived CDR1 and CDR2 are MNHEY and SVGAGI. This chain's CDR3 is CASSYRQGLETQYF. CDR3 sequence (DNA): TGTGCCAGCAGTTACCGGCAGGGATTAGAGACCCAGTACTTC.

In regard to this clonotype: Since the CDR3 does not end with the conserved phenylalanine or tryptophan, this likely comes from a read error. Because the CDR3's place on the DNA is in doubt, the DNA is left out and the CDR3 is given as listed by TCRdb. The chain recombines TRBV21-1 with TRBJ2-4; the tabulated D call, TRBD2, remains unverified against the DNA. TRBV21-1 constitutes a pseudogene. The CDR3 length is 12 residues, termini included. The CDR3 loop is CASSNEIPLEYY.

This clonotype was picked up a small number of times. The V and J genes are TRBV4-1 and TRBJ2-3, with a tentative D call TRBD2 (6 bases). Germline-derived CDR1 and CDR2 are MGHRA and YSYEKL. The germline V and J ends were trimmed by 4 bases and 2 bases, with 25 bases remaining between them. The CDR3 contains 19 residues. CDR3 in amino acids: CASSLQTRGVVADTDTQYF. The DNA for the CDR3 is TGCGCCAGCAGCCTCCAGACCCGAGGAGTTGTAGCGGACACAGATACGCAGTATTTT.

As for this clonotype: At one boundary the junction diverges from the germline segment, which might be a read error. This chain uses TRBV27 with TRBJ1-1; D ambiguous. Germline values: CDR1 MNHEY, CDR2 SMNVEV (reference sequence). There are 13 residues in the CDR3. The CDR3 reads CANGLRGSTKAFF. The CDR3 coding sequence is TGTGCCAACGGATTGAGAGGGAGCACTAAAGCTTTCTTT.

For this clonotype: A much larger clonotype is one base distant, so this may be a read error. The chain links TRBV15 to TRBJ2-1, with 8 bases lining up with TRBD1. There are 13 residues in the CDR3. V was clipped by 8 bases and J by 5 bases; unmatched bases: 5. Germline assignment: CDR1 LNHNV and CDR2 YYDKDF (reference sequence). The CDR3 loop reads CATGGQGNNEQFF. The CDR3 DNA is TGTGCCACCGGAGGACAGGGAAACAATGAGCAGTTCTTC.

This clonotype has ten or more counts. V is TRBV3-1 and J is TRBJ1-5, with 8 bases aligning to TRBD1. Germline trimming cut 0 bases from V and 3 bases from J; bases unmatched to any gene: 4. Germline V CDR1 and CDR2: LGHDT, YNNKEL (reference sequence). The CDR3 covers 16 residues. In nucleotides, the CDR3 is TGTGCCAGCAGCCAAGATCTGACAGGGGACAATCAGCCCCAGCATTTT. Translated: CASSQDLTGDNQPQHF.

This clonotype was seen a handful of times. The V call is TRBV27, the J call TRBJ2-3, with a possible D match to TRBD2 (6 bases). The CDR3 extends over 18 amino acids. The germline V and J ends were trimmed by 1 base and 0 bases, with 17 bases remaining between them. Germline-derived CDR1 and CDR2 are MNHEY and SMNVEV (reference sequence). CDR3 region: CASSLFISRGISTDTQYF. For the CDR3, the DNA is TGTGCCAGCAGTTTATTCATATCGCGCGGGATCAGCACAGATACGCAGTATTTT.